The TCR beta chain described here comes from a study of blood T cell repertoires in COVID-19 (dated by TCRdb to about 2020). Context from the whole study: Collaborator samples came from the United States, Italy and Spain and covered acute and convalescent phases of COVID-19. The prospective study material was composed of cDNA or gDNA derived from T cells, B-cell-depleted T cells, or PBMCs. Deeply sampled blood TCRbeta repertoires from subjects exposed to, actively infected with, or recovered from COVID-19 were included in the dataset. The repertoires were released in a freely available public database intended as a resource for research on the immune response to SARS-CoV-2. The samples were drawn from two sources: the first 160 participants of the ongoing ImmuneRACE study, and 1,200 or so subjects contributed by 6 global collaborators. The sample metadata nearly always contained a de-identified subject ID, COVID-19 status, age in years and sex. Where available, HLA class I and class II types were taken from metadata supplied by the sample provider and were not determined by assay-based typing. Broad study findings and their caveats: The amount of clinical and demographic metadata varied by source and participant and was provided uncurated.

The immunoSEQ Assay, a bias-controlled multiplex PCR, was used to amplify TCRbeta CDR3 regions from genomic DNA. Regarding the original processing steps: Within the assay, amplification of reference gene primers was used to estimate how many nucleated cells each sample contained. Sequence reads were collapsed and filtered to measure the absolute abundance of every unique TCRbeta CDR3 rearrangement. For each sample, productive Simpson clonality was calculated as the square root of Simpson's diversity index over productive rearrangements. TCRdb stores this immuneACCESS table with in-frame sequences only. Part of the clones is absent; in the studies checked, under half of the shortfall reflects unresolved V genes, and no reason is known for the rest. That table supplies the V and J calls and clone size; D and trimming were determined from the DNA. This sample is represented by 73,000 or so clones; about 80% of them were singletons. Around 4.3% of the sample is held by the ten biggest clonotypes.

Deletion took 4 bases off V and 4 bases off J, with a span of 19 bases between the germline ends. The cysteine opens and the phenylalanine closes a CDR3 of 16 amino acids. Only CDR3 DNA remains: 48 bases, in frame from the first base. Via the germline V gene, CDR1 is SGHTA and CDR2 FQGTGA. Remarks on this clone: No cognate antigen has been identified for it. Within one base of it there is no much larger clone, and no base qualities were kept.

Each collaborating institution followed its own protocols to collect whole blood in K2EDTA tubes. Collaborator samples were shipped for TCRbeta analysis as frozen whole blood, isolated PBMCs, or DNA extracted from either sample type. Sequenced material: peripheral blood. The rearrangement joined TRBV7-3 to TRBJ1-2; tentative D gene TRBD1, with 6 bases matching. The source of this sequence is an older woman with acute or convalescent COVID-19. The bases are TGTGCCAGCAGCTCGGATCAGGGGAGCGGGGTCTATGGCTACACCTTC. Translated, this is CASSSDQGSGVYGYTF. With the portions outside the CDR3 filled from the reference TRBV7-3 and TRBJ1-2 genes, the complete variable region becomes GAGVSQTPSNKVTEKGKYVELRCDPISGHTALYWYRQSLGQGPEFLIYFQGTGAADDSGLPNDRFFAVRPEGSVSTLKIQRTERGDSAVYLCASSSDQGSGVYGYTFGSGTRLTVV.